The 7 T cell receptor beta chains reported below all come from one sample, sequenced in a study of cytomegalovirus exposure and HLA in healthy donors. Primers for the PCR totalled 60 Vbeta and 13 Jbeta. Generated by immunoSEQ multiplex PCR, the TCRdb table keeps only in-frame clones and is missing some. The repertoire holds about 200,000 clones, with 60% to 80% as singletons. The material sequenced was PBMCs. These receptors were taken from a male donor in good health and CMV-seronegative.

This clone was detected once. The rearrangement uses TRBV19 and TRBJ2-4; TRBD1 is a possible D gene (6 bases). The V gene's germline CDR1 is LNHDA and CDR2 SQIVND (reference sequence). V lost 3 bases and J lost 7, with 16 bases in between. The CDR3 runs to 15 residues. This CDR3 reads CASSMAMGAGNIQYF. DNA for the CDR3: TGTGCCAGTAGTATGGCGATGGGGGCGGGTAACATTCAGTACTTC.

This clone was counted once. CDR3 DNA: TGTGCCAGCAGGGAGGGGACGGATGCGCGATTCTTC. Protein product: CASREGTDARFF. The chain couples TRBV2 to TRBJ2-1; a possible D gene is TRBD2 (6 bases). Germline V gene data show CDR1 as SNHLY and CDR2 as FYNNEI. V lost 6 bases to trimming and J lost 16 bases, with 19 bases between them. CDR3 size: 12 residues.

This clone is a singleton in its sample. The chain combines TRBV7-9 with TRBJ2-7; TRBD1 matches 12 bases. Looked up from germline, CDR1 is SEHNR and CDR2 is FQNEAQ (reference sequence). The J segment lost 5 bases and the V segment lost 2 bases, leaving 4 bases of the junction unmatched. The CDR3 has 15 residues. This CDR3 is CASSLMGQGANEQYF. CDR3 bases: TGTGCCAGCAGCTTAATGGGACAGGGGGCGAACGAGCAGTACTTC.

V usage is TRBV21-1 and J usage is TRBJ2-2; the table's TRBD2 call for D was not verified on the DNA. TRBV21-1 is listed as a pseudogene. The CDR3 is made up of 16 amino acids. The CDR3 bases are TGTGCCAGCAGCAAAATTAGGGACTACGGCCCCGGGGAGCTGTTTTTT. The encoded protein is CASSKIRDYGPGELFF.

Only one count was recorded for this clone. The rearrangement uses TRBV6-6 and TRBJ2-5, with TRBD2 matching 7 bases. This CDR3 comprises 16 residues. Unmatched junction bases numbered 12, after V lost 6 bases and J lost 2 bases. CDR1 and CDR2 (germline): MNHNY, SVGAGI (reference sequence). The CDR3 protein is CASRRGGVFGQETQYF. In DNA, the CDR3 is TGTGCCAGCAGGAGGGGAGGGGTTTTCGGGCAAGAGACCCAGTACTTC.

The chain's CDR3 is CASSKDPGQGVGETQYF. The CDR3, as DNA: TGTGCCAGCAGCAAAGATCCGGGACAGGGGGTTGGCGAGACCCAGTACTTC. The V call is TRBV21-1, the J call TRBJ2-5; the table names TRBD1, a call not compared with the DNA. TRBV21-1 counts as a pseudogene. The CDR3 is 17 residues long.

The V gene is TRBV7-3, the J gene TRBJ2-1; 11 bases map to TRBD2. CDR1 SGHTA and CDR2 FQGTGA come from the germline V gene. After removal of 5 bases from V and 5 bases from J, the junction contained 8 bases not matched to a gene. The CDR3 contains 16 residues. In DNA, the CDR3 is TGTGCCAGCAGCCCACATACTAGCGGGAGAAACAATGAGCAGTTCTTC. This encodes CASSPHTSGRNNEQFF.